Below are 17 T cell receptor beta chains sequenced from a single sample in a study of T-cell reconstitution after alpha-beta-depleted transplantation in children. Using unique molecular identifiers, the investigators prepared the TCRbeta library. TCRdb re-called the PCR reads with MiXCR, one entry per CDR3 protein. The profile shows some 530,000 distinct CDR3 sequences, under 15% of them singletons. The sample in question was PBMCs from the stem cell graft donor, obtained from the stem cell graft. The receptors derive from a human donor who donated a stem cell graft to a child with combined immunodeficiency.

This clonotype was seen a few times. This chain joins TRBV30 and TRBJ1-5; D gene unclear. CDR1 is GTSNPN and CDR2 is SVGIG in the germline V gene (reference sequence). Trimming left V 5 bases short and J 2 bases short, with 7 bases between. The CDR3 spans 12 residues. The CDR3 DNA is TGTGCCTGGGGATGGGGCAATCAGCCCCAGCATTTT. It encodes CAWGWGNQPQHF.

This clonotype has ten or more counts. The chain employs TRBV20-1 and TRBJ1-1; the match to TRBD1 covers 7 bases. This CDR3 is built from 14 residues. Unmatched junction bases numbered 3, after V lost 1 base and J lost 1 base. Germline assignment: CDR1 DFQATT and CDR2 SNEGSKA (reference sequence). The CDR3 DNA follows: TGCAGTGCTAGAGGTAGGGACAGGAACACTGAAGCTTTCTTT. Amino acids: CSARGRDRNTEAFF.

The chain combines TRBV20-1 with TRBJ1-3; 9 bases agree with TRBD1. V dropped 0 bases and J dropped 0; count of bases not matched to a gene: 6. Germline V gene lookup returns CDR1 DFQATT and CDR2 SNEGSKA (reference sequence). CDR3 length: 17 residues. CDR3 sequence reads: CSARDGDRGDSGNTIYF. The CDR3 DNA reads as TGCAGTGCTAGAGATGGAGACAGGGGGGACTCTGGAAACACCATATATTTT.

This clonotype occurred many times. The CDR3 region is CAIQGDRVTGEQYF. For the CDR3, the DNA is TGTGCCATCCAGGGGGACAGGGTAACAGGCGAGCAGTACTTC. This rearrangement joins TRBV10-3 to TRBJ2-7; 9 nucleotides agree with TRBD1. CDR1 ENHRY and CDR2 SYGVKD come from the germline V gene. V shed 8 bases, J shed 6 bases, and the junction held 11 bases outside the gene matches. There are 14 residues in the CDR3.

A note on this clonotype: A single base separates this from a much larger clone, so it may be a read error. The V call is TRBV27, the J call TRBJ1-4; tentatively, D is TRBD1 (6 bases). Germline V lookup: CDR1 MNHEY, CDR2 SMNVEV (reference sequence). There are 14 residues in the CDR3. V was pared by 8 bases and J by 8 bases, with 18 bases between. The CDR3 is CASGGQGISEKLFF. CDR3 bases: TGTGCCAGCGGTGGGCAGGGGATCTCGGAAAAACTGTTTTTT. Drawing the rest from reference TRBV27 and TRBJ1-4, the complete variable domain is EAQVTQNPRYLITVTGKKLTVTCSQNMNHEYMSWYRQDPGLGLRQIYYSMNVEVTDKGDVPEGYKVSRKEKRNFPLILESPSPNQTSLYFCASGGQGISEKLFFGSGTQLSVL.

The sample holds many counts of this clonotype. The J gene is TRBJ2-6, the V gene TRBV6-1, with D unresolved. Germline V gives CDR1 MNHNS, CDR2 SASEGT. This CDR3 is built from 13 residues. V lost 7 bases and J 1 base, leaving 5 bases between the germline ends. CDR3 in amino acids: CASTGSGANVLTF. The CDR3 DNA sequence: TGTGCCAGCACTGGATCTGGGGCCAACGTCCTGACTTTC.

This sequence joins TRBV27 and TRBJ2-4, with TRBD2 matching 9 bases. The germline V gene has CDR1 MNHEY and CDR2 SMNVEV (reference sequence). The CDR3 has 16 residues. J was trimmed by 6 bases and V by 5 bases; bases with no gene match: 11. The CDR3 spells CASSPGTSRFTNIQYF. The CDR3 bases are TGTGCCAGCAGTCCCGGGACTAGCCGATTCACAAACATTCAGTACTTC.

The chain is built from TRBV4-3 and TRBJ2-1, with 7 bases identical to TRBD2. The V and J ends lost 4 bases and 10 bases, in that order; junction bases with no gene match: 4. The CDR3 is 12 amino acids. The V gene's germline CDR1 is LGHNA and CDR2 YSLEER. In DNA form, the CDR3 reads TGCGCCAGCAGCCGGGAGGGCCGCGAGCAGTTCTTC. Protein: CASSREGREQFF.

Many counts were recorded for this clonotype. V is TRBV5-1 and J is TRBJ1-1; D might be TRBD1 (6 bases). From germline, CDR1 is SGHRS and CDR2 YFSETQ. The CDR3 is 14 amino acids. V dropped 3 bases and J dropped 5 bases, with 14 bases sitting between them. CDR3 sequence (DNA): TGCGCCAGCAGCTGGGGAGGGGGGCGAACTGAAGCTTTCTTT. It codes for CASSWGGGRTEAFF.

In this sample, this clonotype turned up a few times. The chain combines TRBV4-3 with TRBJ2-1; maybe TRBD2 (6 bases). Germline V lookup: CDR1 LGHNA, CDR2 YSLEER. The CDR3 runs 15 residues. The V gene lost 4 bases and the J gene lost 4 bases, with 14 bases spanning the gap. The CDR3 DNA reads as TGCGCCAGCAGCCCTGGACTATTCTTATACAATGAGCAGTTCTTC. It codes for CASSPGLFLYNEQFF.

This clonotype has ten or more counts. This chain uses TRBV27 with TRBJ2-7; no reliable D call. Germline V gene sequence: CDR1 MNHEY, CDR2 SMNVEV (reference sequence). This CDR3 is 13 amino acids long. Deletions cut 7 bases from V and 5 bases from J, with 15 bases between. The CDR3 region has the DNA TGTGCCAGCATAAGGCTCGGAACCAACGAGCAGTACTTC. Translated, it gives CASIRLGTNEQYF.

Here the CDR3 reads CASSKPPGDEQFF. In DNA, the CDR3 is TGTGCCAGCAGCAAACCCCCGGGGGATGAGCAGTTCTTC. V gene TRBV11-2 combines with J gene TRBJ2-1; tentatively, D is TRBD2 (6 bases). The germline gives CDR1 SGHAT, CDR2 FQNNGV. V gave up 5 bases and J gave up 8 bases, with 13 bases separating them. This CDR3 region has 13 residues.

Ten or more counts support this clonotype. DNA for the CDR3: TGCAGTGCTTGTCTAGCGGGAGGGTCCACAGATACGCAGTATTTT. This encodes CSACLAGGSTDTQYF. The V gene is TRBV20-1, the J gene TRBJ2-3; 12 bases align to TRBD2. Germline loops: CDR1 DFQATT, CDR2 SNEGSKA (reference sequence). The CDR3 consists of 15 residues. The ends lost 5 bases at V and 2 bases at J; junction bases unmatched: 5.

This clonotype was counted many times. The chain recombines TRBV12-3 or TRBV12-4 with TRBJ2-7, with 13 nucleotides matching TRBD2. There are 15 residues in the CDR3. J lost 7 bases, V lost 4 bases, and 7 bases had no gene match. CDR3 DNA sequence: TGTGCCAGCAGTTGGACCGGGACTAGCGGGGTTGAGCAGTACTTC. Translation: CASSWTGTSGVEQYF.

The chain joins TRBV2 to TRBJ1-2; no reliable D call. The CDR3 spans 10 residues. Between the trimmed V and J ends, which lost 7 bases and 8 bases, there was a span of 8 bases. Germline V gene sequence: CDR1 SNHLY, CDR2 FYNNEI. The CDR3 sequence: CASNFRGYTF. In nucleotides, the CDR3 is TGTGCCAGCAACTTTAGGGGCTACACCTTC.

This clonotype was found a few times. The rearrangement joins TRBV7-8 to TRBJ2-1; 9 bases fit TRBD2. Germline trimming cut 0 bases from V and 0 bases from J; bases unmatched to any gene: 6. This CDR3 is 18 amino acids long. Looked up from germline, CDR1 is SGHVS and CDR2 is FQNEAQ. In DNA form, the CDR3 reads TGTGCCAGCAGCTTAGCCCTGGCGGGAGGGAGCTCCTACAATGAGCAGTTCTTC. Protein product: CASSLALAGGSSYNEQFF.

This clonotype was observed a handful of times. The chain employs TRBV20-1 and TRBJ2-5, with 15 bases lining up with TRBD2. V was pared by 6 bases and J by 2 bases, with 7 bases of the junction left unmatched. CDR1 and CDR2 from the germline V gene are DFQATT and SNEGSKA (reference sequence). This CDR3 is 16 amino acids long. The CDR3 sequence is CSAVGLAGGGQETQYF. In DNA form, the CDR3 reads TGCAGTGCGGTGGGACTAGCGGGAGGCGGGCAAGAGACCCAGTACTTC.